This entry lists 17 T cell receptor beta chains sequenced from one sample in a study of T cell repertoires in cytomegalovirus infection. The antigens for these receptors are not known. One entry per CDR3 protein results from TCRdb running MiXCR on the reads. The sample has approximately 340,000 distinct CDR3 sequences, 25% to 35% seen once; the top ten hold roughly 20%. Sequencing was performed on cultured PBMCs, taken from culture after CMV antigen stimulation. The receptors originated from a human donor in good health (CMV status not recorded). Some clones in this sample may be carry-over from other donors' samples.

The chain employs TRBV5-5 and TRBJ1-5; 9 bases match TRBD1. The CDR3 runs to 16 residues. The ends lost 0 bases at V and 7 bases at J; junction bases unmatched: 8. The germline V gene encodes CDR1 SGHKS and CDR2 YYEKEE (reference sequence). CDR3 sequence reads: CASSLGTGDAGQPQHF. For the CDR3, the DNA is TGTGCCAGCAGCTTGGGGACAGGGGATGCAGGGCAGCCCCAGCATTTT.

The rearrangement joins TRBV6-5 to TRBJ2-1; 7 nucleotides match TRBD1. The CDR3 runs to 13 residues. CDR1 MNHEY and CDR2 SVGAGI come from the germline V gene. Trimming at V came to 5 bases and at J to 8 bases, leaving 6 bases not matched to a gene. The CDR3, as DNA: TGTGCCAGCAGTAAGAGAGGGGGCGATGAGCAGTTCTTC. It translates to CASSKRGGDEQFF.

The table lists this clonotype with many counts. The rearrangement uses TRBV7-3 and TRBJ1-1; 7 bases map to TRBD1. In germline, CDR1 is SGHTA, CDR2 FQGTGA. V dropped 4 bases and J dropped 1; count of bases not matched to a gene: 3. The CDR3 runs to 14 residues. The CDR3 reads CASSSQGENTEAFF. DNA of the CDR3: TGTGCCAGCAGCTCGCAGGGGGAGAACACTGAAGCTTTCTTT.

For this clonotype: A much larger clone differs by one base, so this may be a read error. CDR3 bases: TGTGCCAGCAGCTTAGCGCTGCAGCTATATGATTCACCCCTCCACTTT. It is translated as CASSLALQLYDSPLHF. The chain couples TRBV7-2 to TRBJ1-6; unclear D gene. Per the germline V gene, CDR1 is SGHTA and CDR2 is FQGNSA. Deletions cut 0 bases from V and 8 bases from J, with 14 bases between. CDR3 size: 16 residues.

This sequence joins TRBV6-1 and TRBJ2-7, with a weak D call TRBD2 (5 bases). Germline V gives CDR1 MNHNS, CDR2 SASEGT. This CDR3 is built from 15 residues. V was cut by 6 bases and J by 1 base, with 16 bases left in between. This chain's CDR3 is CASSQSSGGSYEQYF. Written as DNA, the CDR3 is TGTGCCAGCAGCCAGTCTAGTGGAGGATCCTACGAGCAGTACTTC.

This clonotype has a handful of counts. The CDR3, as DNA: TGTGCCAGCAGTTACTCCGGGACAGGATTCAATCAGCCCCAGCATTTT. Its protein is CASSYSGTGFNQPQHF. The V call is TRBV6-2 or TRBV6-3, the J call TRBJ1-5; 8 positions match TRBD1. V gave up 0 bases and J gave up 3 bases; unmatched junction bases: 4. The CDR3 sequence is 16 residues long. From germline, CDR1 is MNHEY and CDR2 SVGEGT.

This clonotype was recorded a few times. The chain uses TRBV7-3 and TRBJ2-3; TRBD2 matches at 7 bases. The CDR3 has 14 residues. The ends lost 6 bases at V and 5 bases at J; junction bases unmatched: 8. The V gene's germline CDR1 is SGHTA and CDR2 FQGTGA. CDR3 sequence reads: CASSPGTMGDTQYF. CDR3 nucleotide sequence: TGTGCCAGCAGTCCCGGGACTATGGGAGATACGCAGTATTTT.

The V gene is TRBV6-1, the J gene TRBJ2-7, with TRBD2 as a possible D gene (5 bases). The CDR3 spans 13 residues. V was shortened by 7 bases and J by 6 bases, with 16 bases between the two germline ends. CDR1 and CDR2 from the germline V gene are MNHNS and SASEGT. CDR3 region: CASTILTRGEQYF. The CDR3 coding sequence is TGTGCCAGCACCATCCTCACCCGGGGCGAGCAGTACTTC.

This clonotype occurred a few times. The J gene is TRBJ1-4, the V gene TRBV6-6, with D unresolved. Germline assignment: CDR1 MNHNY and CDR2 SVGAGI (reference sequence). The CDR3 runs to 13 residues. The V and J ends lost 2 bases and 10 bases respectively, with 11 bases between them. The CDR3 reads CASSYGQEGKLFF. The CDR3 bases are TGTGCCAGCAGTTACGGGCAGGAGGGAAAACTGTTTTTT.

In its sample, this clonotype was seen a few times. The J gene is TRBJ1-5, the V gene TRBV12-3 or TRBV12-4; TRBD1 aligns across 8 bases. The CDR3 extends over 15 amino acids. J was trimmed by 4 bases and V by 5 bases; bases with no gene match: 7. CDR3 sequence: CASSRTGMGNQPQHF. The CDR3 DNA follows: TGTGCCAGCAGTAGGACAGGGATGGGGAATCAGCCCCAGCATTTT.

This clonotype was seen a few times. CDR3 residues: CASSLLASGTDTQYF. The DNA for the CDR3 is TGTGCCAGCAGTTTATTAGCTAGCGGCACAGATACGCAGTATTTT. This chain links TRBV28 with TRBJ2-3; D is possibly TRBD2 (6 bases). Trimming removed 1 base at V and 1 base at J, with 9 bases between. CDR1 MDHEN and CDR2 SYDVKM come from the germline V gene. The CDR3 totals 15 residues.

This chain joins TRBV27 and TRBJ1-1; the match to TRBD1 covers 11 bases. This CDR3 has 14 amino acids. V lost 8 bases, J lost 2 bases, and 4 bases stayed unmatched. The germline V gene has CDR1 MNHEY and CDR2 SMNVEV (reference sequence). The CDR3 sequence: CASLGTGGNTEAFF. The CDR3 DNA is TGTGCCAGCCTCGGGACAGGGGGAAACACTGAAGCTTTCTTT.

For this clonotype: This may be a read error: a much more frequent sequence differs by one nucleotide. The conserved final phenylalanine or tryptophan is absent from the CDR3, which likely points to a read error. This chain connects TRBV7-3 to TRBJ2-6; 7 bases match TRBD2. With V trimmed by 5 bases and J by 0 bases, 10 bases remained unmatched. CDR1 SGHTA and CDR2 FQGTGA come from the germline V gene. The CDR3 is 18 residues long. This chain's CDR3 is CASSPKGGGGSGANVLTV. CDR3 DNA: TGTGCCAGCAGCCCTAAAGGCGGCGGGGGCTCTGGGGCCAACGTCCTGACTGTC.

This chain joins TRBV7-2 and TRBJ1-6; no firm D call. The CDR3 spans 14 residues. Germline V gene sequence: CDR1 SGHTA, CDR2 FQGNSA. The V gene lost 1 base and the J gene lost 11 bases, with 12 bases spanning the gap. CDR3 region: CASSLGQAKTPLHF. The CDR3 DNA is TGTGCCAGCAGCTTAGGGCAGGCGAAGACACCCCTCCACTTT.

The chain combines TRBV27 with TRBJ2-2; the D is unclear. Trimming took 3 bases from V and 4 from J, leaving 6 bases between them. The germline CDR1 and CDR2 sequences are MNHEY and SMNVEV (reference sequence). The CDR3 is 13 amino acids. CDR3 loop: CASSLSPTGELFF. The CDR3, as DNA: TGTGCCAGCAGTTTGTCGCCCACCGGGGAGCTGTTTTTT.

This clonotype was found a few times. The rearrangement uses TRBV28 and TRBJ2-5; TRBD2 aligns across 7 bases. J gave up 5 bases and V 8 bases, and 14 bases lay outside the gene matches. CDR1 MDHEN and CDR2 SYDVKM come from the germline V gene. The CDR3 runs 15 residues. The CDR3: CASQSGAGDFETQYF. DNA of the CDR3: TGTGCCAGCCAATCGGGCGCGGGGGACTTTGAGACCCAGTACTTC. Full variable domain (rest looked up from reference TRBV28 and TRBJ2-5): DVKVTQSSRYLVKRTGEKVFLECVQDMDHENMFWYRQDPGLGLRLIYFSYDVKMKEKGDIPEGYSVSREKKERFSLILESASTNQTSMYLCASQSGAGDFETQYFGPGTRLLVL.

This clonotype occurred a few times. This rearrangement joins TRBV7-9 to TRBJ1-6; D possibly corresponds to TRBD1 (5 bases). CDR3 size: 16 residues. Germline-derived CDR1 and CDR2 are SEHNR and FQNEAQ (reference sequence). The V end lost 5 bases, the J end lost 7 bases, and 18 bases lay between the germline ends. The CDR3 region has the DNA TGTGCCAGCAGCCCACCCTCCGGGACGGGAAATTCACCCCTCCACTTT. Translated, it gives CASSPPSGTGNSPLHF.